This TCR beta chain was sequenced in a study of OX40 agonist ivuxolimab in advanced cancers. Study-wide context: Ivuxolimab, an agonist antibody against OX40 (CD134), was given to patients.

Clones were read by immunoSEQ multiplex PCR, and TCRdb kept only the in-frame ones, dropping some. Among 78,000 or so clones listed, 88% were seen once. The source material was CD4+ or CD8+ T cells sorted from blood, sampled in a trial of the OX40 agonist ivuxolimab. The TCR was taken from an adult with an advanced solid tumor such as melanoma, head and neck, liver or kidney cancer.

In nucleotides, the CDR3 is TGTGCCAGCAGCCCAACCGTCCCGGGATACGACCGGGCTTTCTTT. Protein product: CASSPTVPGYDRAFF. This sequence joins TRBV6-5 and TRBJ1-1; D gene uncertain. The CDR3 spans 15 residues. Germline V gene sequence: CDR1 MNHEY, CDR2 SVGAGI. Trimming left V 6 bases short and J 11 bases short, with 25 bases between.